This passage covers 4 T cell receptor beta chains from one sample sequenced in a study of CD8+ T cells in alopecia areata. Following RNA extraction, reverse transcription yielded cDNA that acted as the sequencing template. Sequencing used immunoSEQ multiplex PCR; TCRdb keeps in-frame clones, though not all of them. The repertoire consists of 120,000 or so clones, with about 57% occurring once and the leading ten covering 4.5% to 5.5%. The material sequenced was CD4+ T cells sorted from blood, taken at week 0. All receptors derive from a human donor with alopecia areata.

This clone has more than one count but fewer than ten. CDR3 sequence: CASSLDGYEQYF. The CDR3 region has the DNA TGTGCCAGCAGTTTAGATGGTTACGAGCAGTACTTC. This chain joins TRBV28 and TRBJ2-7; no clear D. The CDR3 length is 12 residues. Germline V gene sequence: CDR1 MDHEN, CDR2 SYDVKM. Trimming took off 2 bases at V and 4 bases at J, with 6 bases between the two ends.

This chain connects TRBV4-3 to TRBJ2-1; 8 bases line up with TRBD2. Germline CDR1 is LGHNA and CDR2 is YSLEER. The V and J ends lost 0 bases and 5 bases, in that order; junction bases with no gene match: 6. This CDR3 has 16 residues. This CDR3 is CASSQDSSGAHNEQFF. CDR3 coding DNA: TGCGCCAGCAGCCAAGATAGTAGCGGGGCCCACAATGAGCAGTTCTTC.

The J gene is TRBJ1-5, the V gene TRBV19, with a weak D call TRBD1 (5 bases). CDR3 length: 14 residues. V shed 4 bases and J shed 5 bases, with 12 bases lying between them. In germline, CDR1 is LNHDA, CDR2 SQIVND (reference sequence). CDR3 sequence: CASSTRGEDQPQHF. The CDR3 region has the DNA TGTGCCAGTAGTACGAGGGGTGAAGATCAGCCCCAGCATTTT.

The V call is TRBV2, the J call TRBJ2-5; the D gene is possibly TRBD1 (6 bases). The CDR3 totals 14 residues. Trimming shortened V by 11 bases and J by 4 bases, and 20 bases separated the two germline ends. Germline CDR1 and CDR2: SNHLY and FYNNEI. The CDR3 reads CAGTPQGRGETQYF. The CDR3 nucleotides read TGTGCCGGCACCCCCCAGGGCAGGGGAGAGACCCAGTACTTC.